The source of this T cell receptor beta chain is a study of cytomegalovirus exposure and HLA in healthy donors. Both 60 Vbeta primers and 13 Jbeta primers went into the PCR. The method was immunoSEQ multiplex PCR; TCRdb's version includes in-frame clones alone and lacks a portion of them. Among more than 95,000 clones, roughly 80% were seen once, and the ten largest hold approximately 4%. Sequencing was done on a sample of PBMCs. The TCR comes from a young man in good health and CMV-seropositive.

CDR3 protein: CASSEPGLTQHF. The CDR3 bases are TGTGCCAGCAGTGAACCGGGTCTGACCCAGCATTTT. This chain uses TRBV6-1 with TRBJ1-5; D unresolved. The CDR3 is made up of 12 amino acids. V was pared by 2 bases and J by 11 bases, with 10 bases between. The germline V gene encodes CDR1 MNHNS and CDR2 SASEGT.